This TCR beta chain was profiled in a study of control samples from healthy donors and cancer patients. This CDR3 is built from 15 residues. Germline V gives CDR1 MDHEN, CDR2 SYDVKM. Notes on this clone: At one end the junction does not follow the germline gene, possibly because of a read error.

Clones were sequenced by immunoSEQ multiplex PCR, and TCRdb holds only the in-frame ones, with some missing. This table holds 150,000 to 200,000 clones, 90% found once. The sequence derives from a woman between 50 and 59 years old in good health. The chain has TRBV28 and TRBJ1-4; 7 nucleotides agree with TRBD1. Sequencing used blood. CDR3 sequence: CASSLGLPASTGRIF. For the CDR3, the DNA is TGTGCCAGCAGTTTGGGGCTCCCGGCCTCGACAGGGAGGATTTTT. Full variable domain (outside the CDR3, taken from reference TRBV28 and TRBJ1-4): DVKVTQSSRYLVKRTGEKVFLECVQDMDHENMFWYRQDPGLGLRLIYFSYDVKMKEKGDIPEGYSVSREKKERFSLILESASTNQTSMYLCASSLGLPASTGRIFGSGTQLSVL.